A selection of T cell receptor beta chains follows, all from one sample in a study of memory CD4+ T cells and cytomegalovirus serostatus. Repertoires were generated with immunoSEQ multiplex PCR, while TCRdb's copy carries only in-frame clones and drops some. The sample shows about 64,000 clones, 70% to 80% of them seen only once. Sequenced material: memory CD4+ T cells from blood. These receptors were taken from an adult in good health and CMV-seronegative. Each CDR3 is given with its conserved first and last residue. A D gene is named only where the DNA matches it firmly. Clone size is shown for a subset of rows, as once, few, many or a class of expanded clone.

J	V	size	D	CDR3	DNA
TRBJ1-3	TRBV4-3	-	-	CASSQELTHSGNTIYF	TGCGCCAGCAGCCAAGAGCTAACTCACTCTGGAAACACCATATATTTT
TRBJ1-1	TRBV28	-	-	CASSFPQGLGAFF	TGTGCCAGCAGTTTCCCTCAAGGGTTAGGGGCTTTCTTT
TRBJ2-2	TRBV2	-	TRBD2	CASSLTSLAGELFF	TGTGCCAGCAGTTTGACTAGCTTGGCCGGGGAGCTGTTTTTT
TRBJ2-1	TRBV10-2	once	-	CASNSLNEQFF	TGCGCCAGCAACAGTCTCAATGAGCAGTTCTTC
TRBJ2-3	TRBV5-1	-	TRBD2	CASSRDGLASTDTQYF	TGCGCCAGCAGCCGGGACGGACTAGCGAGCACAGATACGCAGTATTTT
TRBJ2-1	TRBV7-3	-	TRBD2	CASSLDLAGVGEQFF	TGTGCCAGCAGCTTAGACCTAGCGGGAGTCGGGGAGCAGTTCTTC
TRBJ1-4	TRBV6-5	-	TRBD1	CASSYSNRARTGKLFF	TGTGCCAGCAGTTACTCGAACCGTGCTAGGACAGGAAAACTGTTTTTT
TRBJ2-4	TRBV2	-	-	CASSVRASVVRNIQYF	TGTGCCAGCAGTGTACGGGCCTCCGTAGTGCGGAACATTCAGTACTTC
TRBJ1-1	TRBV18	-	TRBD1	CASSPYRGRSYTEAFF	TGTGCCAGCTCACCGTACAGGGGGCGATCGTATACTGAAGCTTTCTTT
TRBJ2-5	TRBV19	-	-	CASSISGEQETQYF	TGTGCCAGTAGTATATCGGGGGAGCAAGAGACCCAGTACTTC
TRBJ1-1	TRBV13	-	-	CASSLGEMTEAFF	TGTGCCAGCAGCTTAGGTGAGATGACTGAAGCTTTCTTT
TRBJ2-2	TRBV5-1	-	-	CASSLDSLTGELFF	TGCGCCAGCAGCTTGGACAGTTTGACCGGGGAGCTGTTTTTT
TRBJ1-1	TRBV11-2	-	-	CASSLGLGQGLDF	TGTGCCAGCAGCTTAGGTCTGGGTCAAGGGCTTGACTTT
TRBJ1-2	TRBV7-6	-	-	CASSSGPAGFGYTF	TGTGCCAGCAGCTCGGGACCGGCCGGTTTTGGCTACACCTTC
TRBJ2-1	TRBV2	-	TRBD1	CASRVRDRGLNEQFF	TGTGCCAGCCGTGTCCGGGACAGGGGGTTGAATGAGCAGTTCTTC
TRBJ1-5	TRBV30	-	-	CAWSVDTNQPQHF	TGTGCCTGGAGTGTAGATACCAATCAGCCCCAGCATTTT
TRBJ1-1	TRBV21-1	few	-	CASTVGIQNTEAFF	TGTGCCAGCACGGTCGGAATACAAAACACTGAAGCTTTCTTT
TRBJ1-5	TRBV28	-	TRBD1	CASSIVAGTGNQPQHF	TGTGCCAGCAGTATCGTAGCCGGGACAGGTAATCAGCCCCAGCATTTT
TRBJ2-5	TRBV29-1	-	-	CSVASVVETQYF	TGCAGCGTTGCATCCGTGGTGGAGACCCAGTACTTC
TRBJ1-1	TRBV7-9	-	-	CASSFLSGGTEAFF	TGTGCCAGCAGCTTTTTATCGGGGGGGACTGAAGCTTTCTTT
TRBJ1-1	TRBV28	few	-	CASGVGGVNTEAFF	TGTGCCAGCGGAGTTGGTGGGGTTAACACTGAAGCTTTCTTT
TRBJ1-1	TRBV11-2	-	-	CASSQGTSNTEAFF	TGTGCCAGCAGCCAAGGGACGTCGAACACTGAAGCTTTCTTT
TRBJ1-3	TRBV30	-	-	CAWSVGGRNTIYF	TGTGCCTGGAGTGTAGGCGGTCGAAACACCATATATTTT
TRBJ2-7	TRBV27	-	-	CASSSGHYEQYF	TGTGCCAGCAGTTCCGGTCACTACGAGCAGTACTTC
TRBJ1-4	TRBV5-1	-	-	CASSLVPLTDPSRGKLFF	TGCGCCAGCAGCTTGGTACCTTTGACAGACCCAAGTCGAGGAAAACTGTTTTTT
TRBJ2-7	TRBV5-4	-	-	CASSSNAGSGEQYF	TGTGCCAGCAGCTCTAATGCAGGGTCCGGCGAGCAGTACTTC
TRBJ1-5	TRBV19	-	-	CASSIVGRGVSNQPQHF	TGTGCCAGTAGTATAGTGGGTCGGGGGGTAAGCAATCAGCCCCAGCATTTT
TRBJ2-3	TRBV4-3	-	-	CASSQTQGDTTDTQYF	TGCGCCAGCAGCCAGACGCAGGGAGATACCACAGATACGCAGTATTTT
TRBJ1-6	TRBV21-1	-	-	CASSKISIVPGPLHF	TGTGCCAGCAGCAAAATAAGTATAGTCCCGGGACCCCTCCACTTT
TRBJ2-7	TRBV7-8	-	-	CASSLTLYEQYF	TGTGCCAGCAGCCTCACCCTCTACGAGCAGTACTTC
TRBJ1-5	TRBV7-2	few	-	CASGQPYSNQPQHF	TGTGCCAGCGGACAGCCATATAGCAATCAGCCCCAGCATTTT
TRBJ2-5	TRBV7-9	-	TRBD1	CASSSGTGRETQYF	TGTGCCAGCAGCTCCGGGACAGGTCGAGAGACCCAGTACTTC
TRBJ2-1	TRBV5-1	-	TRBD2	CASSSGTSGSDEQFF	TGCGCCAGCAGCTCCGGGACTAGCGGGAGCGATGAGCAGTTCTTC
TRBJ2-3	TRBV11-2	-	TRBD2	CASSLDELAGTDTQYF	TGTGCCAGCAGCTTAGATGAACTAGCGGGCACAGATACGCAGTATTTT
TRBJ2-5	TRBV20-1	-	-	CSAKWGETQYF	TGCAGTGCGAAGTGGGGGGAGACCCAGTACTTC
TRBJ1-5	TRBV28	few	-	CASESSNQPQHF	TGTGCCAGCGAATCCAGCAATCAGCCCCAGCATTTT
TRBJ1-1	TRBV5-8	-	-	CASSIRDRGEAFF	TGTGCCAGCAGCATAAGGGACCGCGGTGAAGCTTTCTTT
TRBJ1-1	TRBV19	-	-	CASSMVGGGMNTEAFF	TGTGCCAGTAGTATGGTCGGGGGCGGGATGAACACTGAAGCTTTCTTT
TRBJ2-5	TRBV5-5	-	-	CASSFAGKETQYF	TGTGCCAGCAGCTTCGCAGGCAAAGAGACCCAGTACTTC
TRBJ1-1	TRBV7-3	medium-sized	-	CASSLMGSAAEAFF	TGTGCCAGCAGCTTAATGGGTTCCGCCGCTGAAGCTTTCTTT
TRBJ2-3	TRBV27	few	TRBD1	CASSMGQGMTDTQYF	TGTGCCAGCAGTATGGGACAGGGTATGACAGATACGCAGTATTTT
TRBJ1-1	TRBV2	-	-	CASQGPPEAFF	TGTGCCAGCCAGGGGCCCCCTGAAGCTTTCTTT